This TCR beta chain was sequenced during a study of siplizumab effects on memory and regulatory T cells. A note on this clone: Its target is unknown.

Study-wide findings and caveats: It was never confirmed that proliferating Tregs from siplizumab cultures were suppressive. Sequences below about 10^-5 frequency were poorly captured, limiting mapping of alloreactive clones. Naive T cells apparently outstripped memory cells in diversity and seemed major alloresponse contributors.

CDR3 length: 18 amino acids. CDR1 is LNHNV and CDR2 is YYDKDF in the germline V gene (reference sequence). The trim removed 5 bases at V and 1 base at J, leaving 16 bases unmatched. Only in-frame clones appear in the TCRdb table, and some are missing; sequencing was by immunoSEQ multiplex PCR. The data contain about 98,000 clones, 80% to 95% of them singletons. This sequence originates from a human donor in good health. The V and J genes are TRBV15 and TRBJ2-5, with 7 bases aligning to TRBD2. Material: CD4+ T cells sorted from blood. CDR3 in DNA: TGTGCCACCAGCCGAACCGGGACTATTTGGGGACCCCAAGAGACCCAGTACTTC. Translation gives CATSRTGTIWGPQETQYF.